Many counts were recorded for the clone carrying this T cell receptor (beta chain). Trimming left V 4 bases short and J 2 bases short, with 10 bases between. This CDR3 is built from 13 residues. Germline CDR1 and CDR2: SQVTM and ANQGSEA. This sample is part of a study of blood T cells in healthy people across ages. Then a second PCR, running about 6 to 12 cycles, was carried out with a sample-barcoded 5' primer and a J-beta primer mix. A single record per CDR3 protein comes from TCRdb applying MiXCR to the 5' RACE reads. In the table there are around 1,500,000 distinct CDR3 sequences, 42% of which are singletons.

Material for sequencing was blood. The chain carries TRBV29-1 and TRBJ2-3; D gene ambiguous. This TCR came from a woman between 18 and 30 years old in good health. The CDR3: CSVAVPFTDTQYF. CDR3 sequence (DNA): TGCAGCGTTGCGGTTCCCTTCACAGATACGCAGTATTTT.